Given below is one T cell receptor beta chain in context. This record comes from a study of blood T cell repertoires in COVID-19. The CDR3 length is 16 residues. J was trimmed by 6 bases and V by 3 bases; bases with no gene match: 7. The germline gives CDR1 SGHAT, CDR2 FQNNGV. The table came from immunoSEQ multiplex PCR; TCRdb's copy has only in-frame clones and leaves some out. The sample lists 200,000 to 300,000 clones; approximately 80% were seen once. The rearrangement uses TRBV11-2 and TRBJ2-1, with 11 bases lining up with TRBD2. The source of this sequence is a woman aged 60-75 years with active or convalescent COVID-19. Sequencing input: peripheral blood. The CDR3 nucleotides are TGTGCCAGCAGCTTCACTAGCGGGAGTGCCCTCAATGAGCAGTTCTTC. Translating it yields CASSFTSGSALNEQFF. The full variable domain, its missing parts supplied by reference TRBV11-2 and TRBJ2-1, is EAGVAQSPRYKIIEKRQSVAFWCNPISGHATLYWYQQILGQGPKLLIQFQNNGVVDDSQLPKDRFSAERLKGVDSTLKIQPAKLEDSAVYLCASSFTSGSALNEQFFGPGTRLTVL.